Reported below is one T cell receptor beta chain. Its antigen is undetermined. The data were taken from a study of long-term antiretroviral therapy in people with HIV. Researchers ran immunoSEQ v3.0 at survey level. The protocol was immunoSEQ multiplex PCR, while the TCRdb copy is restricted to in-frame clones and leaves out a portion. The sample yields 45,000 or so clones, approximately 94% seen once. The V and J ends lost 7 bases and 7 bases respectively, with 20 bases between them. CDR3 length equals 14 residues. CDR1 and CDR2 (germline): SGHRS, YFSETQ. General observations from the study: Clones expanded before ART dominated the repertoire at all time points. An increase in diversity followed ART, yet levels stayed below transplant donor controls.

The specimen comprised unsorted PBMCs, sampled about 9 years after starting antiretroviral therapy. The sequence came from a young man with HIV. The V call is TRBV5-1, the J call TRBJ1-2, with D perhaps TRBD1 (6 bases). Here the CDR3 reads CASSPRGGALGYTF. The DNA for the CDR3 is TGCGCCAGCTCCCCTCGAGGGGGGGCTCTTGGCTACACCTTC.